This TCR beta chain was recovered during a study of blood T cell repertoires in COVID-19. With V trimmed by 0 bases and J by 8 bases, 7 bases remained unmatched. Looked up from germline, CDR1 is MNHNS and CDR2 is SASEGT. The CDR3 is 16 amino acids. The assay was immunoSEQ multiplex PCR, and TCRdb's table has in-frame clones only and misses some. The sample contains about 120,000 clones, 60% to 80% of which appear only once. The sample consisted of peripheral blood. The V and J genes are TRBV6-1 and TRBJ1-4, with TRBD1 matching over 9 bases. The clonotype was recovered from a human donor in a cohort sampled during active COVID-19. The CDR3 region has the DNA TGTGCCAGCAGTGAAGCACAGGGGGCATTCGGGGAAAAACTGTTTTTT. Translation: CASSEAQGAFGEKLFF.